The source of this T cell receptor (beta chain) is a study of blood T cell repertoires in COVID-19. Study-level background: Acute and convalescent COVID-19 samples came from the United States, Italy and Spain. PBMCs, B-cell-depleted T cells, or T cells provided the cDNA or gDNA that made up the material.

Sequenced by immunoSEQ multiplex PCR; TCRdb stores in-frame clones only, minus some. The table lists nearly 250,000 clones, approximately 85% of them singletons. Germline CDR1 is KGHSH and CDR2 is LQKENI. The CDR3 runs to 14 residues. V lost 3 bases and J lost 0, with 9 bases in between. Sequencing input: PBMCs or T cells enriched from blood (not recorded which). This sequence was found in a woman in her forties or fifties with acute COVID-19. The chain employs TRBV18 and TRBJ2-7, with a possible D match to TRBD1 (5 bases). The CDR3 region has the DNA TGTGCCAGCTCACCCTCCGGACACTCCTACGAGCAGTACTTC. This translates into CASSPSGHSYEQYF.